Listed below are T cell receptor beta chains from one sample, sequenced in a study of beta chain features in type 1 diabetes. Sequencing used immunoSEQ multiplex PCR; TCRdb keeps in-frame clones, though not all of them. The sample has fewer than 300,000 clones; roughly 21% are singletons. The sample comprised naive CD4+ T cells from blood. The origin of the receptors is a woman aged 35 to 49 with type 1 diabetes. Each CDR3 is given with its conserved first and last residue. The D gene is left open where the match is weak. Rows may omit the clone size; those that give it use once, few, many or a size class.

abundance,v_gene,d_gene,j_gene,CDR3nt,CDR3aa
.,TRBV25-1,.,TRBJ1-2,TGTGCCAGCAGTGATTCCGGACAGTATGGCTACACCTTC,CASSDSGQYGYTF
.,TRBV2,TRBD1,TRBJ1-2,TGTGCCAGCAGTGGGGACAGGGGGGATGGCTACACCTTC,CASSGDRGDGYTF
few,TRBV7-2,TRBD2,TRBJ2-3,TGTGCCAGCAGCCCCGCCCAGCGGGGGGCCACAGATACGCAGTATTTT,CASSPAQRGATDTQYF
.,TRBV7-9,.,TRBJ2-2,TGTGCCAGCAGCCCAACACCCGGGGAGCTGTTTTTT,CASSPTPGELFF
.,TRBV19,TRBD2,TRBJ2-1,TGTGCCAGTAGTCCCGGTAGCGGGAGGGCCCTGAATGAGCAGTTCTTC,CASSPGSGRALNEQFF
.,TRBV9,TRBD2,TRBJ2-3,TGTGCCAGCAGCGTAGGGGCTAGCGGACGCACAGATACGCAGTATTTT,CASSVGASGRTDTQYF
.,TRBV30,TRBD1,TRBJ1-1,TGTGCCTGGCGGACAGGGGAGAGGACTGAAGCTTTCTTT,CAWRTGERTEAFF
few,TRBV30,.,TRBJ1-2,TGTGCCTGGAGCGCCGGGAGTAACTATGGCTACACCTTC,CAWSAGSNYGYTF
few,TRBV14,.,TRBJ2-2,TGTGCCAGCAGCCTCCTCAACACCGGGGAGCTGTTTTTT,CASSLLNTGELFF
.,TRBV19,TRBD1,TRBJ1-1,TGTGCCAGTAGTAGCGGACAGGCGAACACTGAAGCTTTCTTT,CASSSGQANTEAFF
.,TRBV19,.,TRBJ1-2,TGTGCCAGTAGCTTCCGGGACACCTATGGCTACACCTTC,CASSFRDTYGYTF
.,TRBV29-1,.,TRBJ1-1,TGCAGCGTGGCAAGGACGGAGGAGGGTGAAGCTTTCTTT,CSVARTEEGEAFF
few,TRBV10-3,TRBD1,TRBJ1-6,TGTGCCATCAGTGAGGACGGGACAGGCACTTCACCCCTCCACTTT,CAISEDGTGTSPLHF
few,TRBV15,TRBD1,TRBJ2-3,TGTGCCACCAGCAGAGGGGACAGGTCGTGGGCCACAGATACGCAGTATTTT,CATSRGDRSWATDTQYF
.,TRBV5-1,TRBD1,TRBJ1-1,TGCGCCAGCAGCTTGGGGACAGGGGGCCTTGAAGCTTTCTTT,CASSLGTGGLEAFF
few,TRBV27,.,TRBJ2-3,TGTGCCAGCAGCGTTACTAGCTATACTACGCAGTATTTT,CASSVTSYTTQYF
few,TRBV4-1,TRBD1,TRBJ2-3,TGCGCCAGCAGCCCCAGACAGGGTTCGGGAGATACGCAGTATTTT,CASSPRQGSGDTQYF
.,TRBV7-3,TRBD2,TRBJ2-5,TGTGCCAGCAGCTTATTAGGCGGGGGGGTCCAAGAGACCCAGTACTTC,CASSLLGGGVQETQYF
.,TRBV2,TRBD2,TRBJ2-3,TGTGCCAGCAGTGCGCGGGAGATTTCAGTCGGAGATACGCAGTATTTT,CASSAREISVGDTQYF
.,TRBV18,.,TRBJ1-1,TGTGCCAGCTCACCAGGGGGCCAGAGCGTGGCGAACACTGAAGCTTTCTTT,CASSPGGQSVANTEAFF
.,TRBV7-2,TRBD2,TRBJ2-5,TGTGCCAGCAGCCCCAGACTAGCGGGGGGCCCCCGCCAAGAGACCCAGTACTTC,CASSPRLAGGPRQETQYF
.,TRBV28,TRBD2,TRBJ2-7,TGTGCCAGCAGCCCTAAGCGGGAGGGCGTGTACGAGCAGTACTTC,CASSPKREGVYEQYF
.,TRBV5-1,TRBD1,TRBJ1-6,TGCGCCAGCAGCCCGAGGATACAGGGGTCAAATTCACCCCTCCACTTT,CASSPRIQGSNSPLHF
few,TRBV7-2,.,TRBJ2-7,TGTGCCAGCAGTATACAGGGACCCCTCGAGCAGTACTTC,CASSIQGPLEQYF